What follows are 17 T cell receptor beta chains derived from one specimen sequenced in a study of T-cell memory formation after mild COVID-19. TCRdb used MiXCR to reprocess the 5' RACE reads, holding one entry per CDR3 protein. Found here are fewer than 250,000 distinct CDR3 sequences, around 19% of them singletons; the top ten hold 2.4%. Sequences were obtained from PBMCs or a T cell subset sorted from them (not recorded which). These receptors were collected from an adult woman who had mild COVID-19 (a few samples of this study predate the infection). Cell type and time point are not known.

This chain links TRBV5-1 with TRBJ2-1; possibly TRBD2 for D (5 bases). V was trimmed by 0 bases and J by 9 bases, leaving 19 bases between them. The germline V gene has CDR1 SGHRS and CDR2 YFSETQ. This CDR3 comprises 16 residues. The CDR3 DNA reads TGCGCCAGCAGCTTGGCGGGAAGGGAAAGAACTGTTGAGCAGTTCTTC. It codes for CASSLAGRERTVEQFF.

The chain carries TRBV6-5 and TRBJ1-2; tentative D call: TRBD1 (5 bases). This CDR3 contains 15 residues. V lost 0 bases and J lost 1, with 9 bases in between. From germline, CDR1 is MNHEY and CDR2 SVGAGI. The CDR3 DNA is TGTGCCAGCAGTTACTCGGCGGGGGATAACTATGGCTACACCTTC. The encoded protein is CASSYSAGDNYGYTF.

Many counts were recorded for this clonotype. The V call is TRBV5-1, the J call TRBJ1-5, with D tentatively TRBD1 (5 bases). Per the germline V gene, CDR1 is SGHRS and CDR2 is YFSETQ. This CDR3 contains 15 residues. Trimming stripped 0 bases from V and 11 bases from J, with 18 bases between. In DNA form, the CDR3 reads TGCGCCAGCAGCTTGGGACAGCCTGGGGAAGGGACCCAGCATTTT. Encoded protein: CASSLGQPGEGTQHF.

CDR3 protein: CASSSRSRDLAYEQYF. The DNA of the CDR3 is TGTGCCAGCAGCAGCAGATCCCGGGACCTAGCCTACGAGCAGTACTTC. The gene calls are TRBV7-2 and TRBJ2-7; D is tentatively TRBD1 or TRBD2 (5 bases each). The CDR3 has 16 residues. The ends were cut back, 5 bases at V and 2 bases at J, with 19 bases in the middle. Germline V CDR1 and CDR2: SGHTA, FQGNSA. The full variable domain, completed using reference TRBV7-2 and TRBJ2-7, is GAGVSQSPSNKVTEKGKDVELRCDPISGHTALYWYRQSLGQGLEFLIYFQGNSAPDKSGLPSDRFSAERTGGSVSTLTIQRTQQEDSAVYLCASSSRSRDLAYEQYFGPGTRLTVT.

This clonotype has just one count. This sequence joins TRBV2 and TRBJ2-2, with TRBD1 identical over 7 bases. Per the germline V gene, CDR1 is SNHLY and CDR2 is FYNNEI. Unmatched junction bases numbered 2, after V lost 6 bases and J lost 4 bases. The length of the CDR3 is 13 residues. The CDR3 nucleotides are TGTGCCAGCAGAGCAGGGGGCACCGGGGAGCTGTTTTTT. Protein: CASRAGGTGELFF. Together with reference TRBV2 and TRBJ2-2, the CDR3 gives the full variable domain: EPEVTQTPSHQVTQMGQEVILRCVPISNHLYFYWYRQILGQKVEFLVSFYNNEISEKSEIFDDQFSVERPDGSNFTLKIRSTKLEDSAMYFCASRAGGTGELFFGEGSRLTVL.

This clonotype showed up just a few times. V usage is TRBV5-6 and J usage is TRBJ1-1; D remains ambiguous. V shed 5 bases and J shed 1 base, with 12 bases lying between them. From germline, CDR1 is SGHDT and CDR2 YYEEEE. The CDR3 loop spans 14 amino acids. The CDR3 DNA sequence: TGTGCCAGCAGAGAGCACGCCCGGAACACTGAAGCTTTCTTT. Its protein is CASREHARNTEAFF.

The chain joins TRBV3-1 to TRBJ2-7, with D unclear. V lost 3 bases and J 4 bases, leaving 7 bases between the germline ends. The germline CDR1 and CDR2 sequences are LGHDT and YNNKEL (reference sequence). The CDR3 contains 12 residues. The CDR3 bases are TGTGCCAGCAGCCAGACGTTATACGAGCAGTACTTC. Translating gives CASSQTLYEQYF.

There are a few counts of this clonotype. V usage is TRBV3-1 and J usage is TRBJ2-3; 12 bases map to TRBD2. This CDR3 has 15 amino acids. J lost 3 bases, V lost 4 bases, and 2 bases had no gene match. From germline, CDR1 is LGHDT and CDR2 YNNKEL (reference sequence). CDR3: CASSPLAGGTDTQYF. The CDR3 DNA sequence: TGTGCCAGCAGCCCTCTAGCGGGAGGGACAGATACGCAGTATTTT.

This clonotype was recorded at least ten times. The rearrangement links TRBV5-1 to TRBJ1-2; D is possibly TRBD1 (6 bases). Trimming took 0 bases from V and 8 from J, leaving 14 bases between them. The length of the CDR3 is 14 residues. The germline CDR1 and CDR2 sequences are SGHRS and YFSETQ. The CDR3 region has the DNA TGCGCCAGCAGCTTGGCGGTGGGGGCAGGAGGCTACACCTTC. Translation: CASSLAVGAGGYTF.

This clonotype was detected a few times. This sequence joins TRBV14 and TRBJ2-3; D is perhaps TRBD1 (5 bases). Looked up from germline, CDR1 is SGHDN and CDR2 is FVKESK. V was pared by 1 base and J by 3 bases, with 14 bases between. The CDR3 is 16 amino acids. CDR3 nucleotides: TGTGCCAGCAGCCAAGTTGAAATTGCAGGGACAGATACGCAGTATTTT. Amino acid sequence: CASSQVEIAGTDTQYF.

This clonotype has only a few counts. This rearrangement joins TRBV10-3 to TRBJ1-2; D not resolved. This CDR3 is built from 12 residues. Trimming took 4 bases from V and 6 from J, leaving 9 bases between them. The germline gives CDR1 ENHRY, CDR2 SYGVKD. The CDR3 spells CAISAGGDGYTF. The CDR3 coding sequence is TGTGCCATCAGTGCTGGTGGTGATGGCTACACCTTC.

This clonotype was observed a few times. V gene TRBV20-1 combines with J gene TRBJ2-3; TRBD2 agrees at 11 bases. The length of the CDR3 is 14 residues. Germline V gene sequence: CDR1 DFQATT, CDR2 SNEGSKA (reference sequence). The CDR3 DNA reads TGCAGAACTAGCGGGGGCCGTAGCACAGATACGCAGTATTTT. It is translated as CRTSGGRSTDTQYF.

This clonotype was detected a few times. CDR3 bases: TGCGCCAGCAGCCCTGTAACTAGCGGGGGGGCCGCAGATACGCAGTATTTT. Its translation: CASSPVTSGGAADTQYF. The rearrangement uses TRBV5-1 and TRBJ2-3, with 13 bases identical to TRBD2. The CDR3 consists of 17 residues. Germline CDR1 reads SGHRS; CDR2 reads YFSETQ. V shed 4 bases, J shed 4 bases, and the junction held 9 bases outside the gene matches.

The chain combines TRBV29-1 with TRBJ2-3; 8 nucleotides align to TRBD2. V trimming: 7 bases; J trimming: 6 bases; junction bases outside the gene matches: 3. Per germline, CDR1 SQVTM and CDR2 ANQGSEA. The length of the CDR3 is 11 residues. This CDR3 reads CSARLADTQYF. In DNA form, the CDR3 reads TGCAGCGCCAGACTAGCGGATACGCAGTATTTT.

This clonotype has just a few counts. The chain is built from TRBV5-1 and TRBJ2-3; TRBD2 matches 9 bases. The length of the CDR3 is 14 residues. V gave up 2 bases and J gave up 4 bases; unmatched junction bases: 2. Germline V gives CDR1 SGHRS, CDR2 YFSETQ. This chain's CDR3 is CASSFGGRADTQYF. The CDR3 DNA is TGCGCCAGCAGCTTTGGCGGGAGGGCAGATACGCAGTATTTT.

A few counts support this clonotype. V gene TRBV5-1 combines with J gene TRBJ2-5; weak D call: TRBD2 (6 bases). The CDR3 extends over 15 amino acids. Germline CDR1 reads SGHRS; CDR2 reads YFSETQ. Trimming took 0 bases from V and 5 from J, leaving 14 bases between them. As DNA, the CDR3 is TGCGCCAGCAGCTTGGGGTGGCAGGGAGGCGAGACCCAGTACTTC. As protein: CASSLGWQGGETQYF.

CDR3 DNA: TGTGCTAGTGGTTTCTTTAGCTCTGGGGCCAACGTCCTGACTTTC. Translation: CASGFFSSGANVLTF. The chain couples TRBV12-5 to TRBJ2-6; D not resolved. V was clipped by 3 bases and J by 0 bases, with 6 bases between them. The CDR3 spans 15 residues. The germline CDR1 and CDR2 sequences are LGHNT and FRNRAP.